A single sample gave rise to the 7 T cell receptor delta chains below, sequenced in a study of gamma delta lymphoproliferative disorders and STAT genes. Genomic DNA from isolated PBMCs served as the sequencing template. TCRdb re-called the multiplex PCR reads through CATT. The data show more than 600 delta-chain clones, around 2.8% seen once. Material for sequencing was blood. These receptors all stem from a human donor with gamma-delta T-cell large granular lymphocyte leukemia.

This clone was seen only a few times. The mismatch at residue 6 between this DNA's translation and the TCRdb protein of a much larger clone likely reflects a read error; the protein shown is translated from the DNA. The J gene is TRDJ1, the V gene TRDV2; 9 nucleotides align to TRDD3. CDR1 and CDR2 from the germline V gene are GEAIGNYY and EKD. J lost 0 bases, V lost 1 base, and 8 bases had no gene match. The CDR3 sequence is 17 residues long. The CDR3 loop is CACDTFTGGLNTDKLIF. The CDR3 bases are TGTGCCTGTGACACTTTTACTGGGGGACTGAACACCGATAAACTCATCTTT.

This clone was observed at least ten times. A far larger clone differs by one base, so this is likely a read error. In the same sample, other DNA sequences code for this CDR3. The genes are TRDV2 and TRDJ1, with D maybe TRDD3 (5 bases). From germline, CDR1 is GEAIGNYY and CDR2 EKD. The CDR3 consists of 17 residues. V lost 1 base, J lost 0 bases, and 17 bases lay in between. CDR3: CACDTLTGGLNTDKLIF. DNA for the CDR3: TGTGCCTGTGACACTCTTACTGGAGGACTGAACACCGATAAACTCATCTTT.

This clone was seen only a few times. The TCRdb record carries a much larger clone's protein, which differs from this DNA's translation at residues 7 and 8; a read error is the likely cause, and the protein listed here is the DNA translation. The rearrangement uses TRDV2 and TRDJ3; D remains unclear. Trimming pared 0 bases from V and 0 bases from J, leaving 17 bases between. Germline V CDR1 and CDR2: GEAIGNYY, EKD. The CDR3 consists of 20 residues. DNA for the CDR3: TGTGCCTGTGACACCTCCAGGGAACACCCTCTCTCCTGGGACACCCGACAGATGTTTTTC. Its protein is CACDTSREHPLSWDTRQMFF.

Comment on this clone: This may come from a read error, since a much larger clone is one base off. The chain carries TRDV2 and TRDJ3; 7 nucleotides line up with TRDD3. The V gene's germline CDR1 is GEAIGNYY and CDR2 EKD. This CDR3 is built from 20 residues. The CDR3: CACDTAAGGSNSWDTRQVFF. In DNA form, the CDR3 reads TGTGCCTGTGACACCGCAGCTGGGGGGTCAAACTCCTGGGACACCCGACAGGTGTTTTTC.

This clone has ten or more counts. The protein in TCRdb stems from a much larger clone and differs at residue 15 from this DNA's translation, likely a read error; here the protein is translated from the DNA. The same CDR3 is also encoded by other DNA sequences in this sample. V gene TRDV2 combines with J gene TRDJ1; 8 bases fit TRDD3. This CDR3 has 18 residues. Germline V gives CDR1 GEAIGNYY, CDR2 EKD. This chain's CDR3 is CACDTVGLGENGADNLIF. CDR3 bases: TGTGCCTGTGACACCGTAGGGCTGGGGGAAAACGGGGCCGATAATCTCATCTTT.

In its sample, this clone is medium-sized. The V gene is TRDV2, the J gene TRDJ1, with 11 bases lining up with TRDD3. The CDR3 length is 17 residues. V lost 0 bases, J lost 0 bases, and 5 bases stayed unmatched. The germline V gene has CDR1 GEAIGNYY and CDR2 EKD. The CDR3 reads CACDTLGDTSYTDKLIF. The CDR3 DNA reads as TGTGCCTGTGACACCCTGGGGGATACCTCGTACACCGATAAACTCATCTTT.

This clone occurred many times. TCRdb lists the protein of a much larger clone for this DNA, which differs at residue 13, so this is likely a read error; the protein given here is translated from the DNA itself. J gene TRDJ3 was identified, but the V gene was not called; TRDD3 is the table's D call and was not checked against the DNA. This CDR3 is built from 20 residues. The CDR3 loop is CACDTSGGHPLSCDTRQMFF. The CDR3 nucleotides are TGTGCCTGTGACACCTCCGGGGGACACCCTCTCTCCTGTGACACCCGACAGATGTTTTTC.